This entry is about one TCR beta chain. Two negative PCRs, clearance, or symptom resolution were required of recovered Cohort 3 donors. The sample is drawn from a study of blood T cell repertoires in COVID-19. The CDR3 consists of 16 residues. V was pared by 2 bases and J by 10 bases, with 11 bases of the junction left unmatched. CDR1 is MNHEY and CDR2 is SVGAGI in the germline V gene. Generated by immunoSEQ multiplex PCR, the TCRdb table keeps only in-frame clones and is missing some. The top ten clones hold just under 9.5% of a sample with more than 300,000 clones, roughly 90% of them seen once. Sequencing used PBMCs or T cells enriched from blood (not recorded which). V is TRBV6-5 and J is TRBJ1-4, with 9 positions matching TRBD1. This receptor was obtained from a young woman who had recovered from COVID-19. The chain's CDR3 is CASSYPIPGQGGKLFF. The CDR3 bases are TGTGCCAGCAGTTACCCCATACCGGGACAGGGTGGAAAACTGTTTTTT.